A single sample is the source of the 3 T cell receptor beta chains below, sequenced in a study of T cell responses to AZD1222 COVID-19 vaccine. The protocol was immunoSEQ multiplex PCR, while the TCRdb copy is restricted to in-frame clones and leaves out a portion. The repertoire holds approximately 200,000 clones, with 85% to 90% as singletons. This specimen was peripheral blood, taken on day 0 of AZD1222 vaccination. The source of these receptors is an adult in good health.

The chain links TRBV1 to TRBJ2-3. TRBV1 is reported as a pseudogene. This CDR3 has 16 residues. This chain's CDR3 is CTSRNDREGATDTQYF. The CDR3 nucleotides are TGCACCAGCAGAAATGACAGGGAGGGGGCCACAGATACGCAGTATTTT.

The rearrangement uses TRBV5-1 and TRBJ1-3, with no clear D. CDR1 and CDR2 (germline): SGHRS, YFSETQ. The CDR3 totals 15 residues. Trimming cost V 4 bases and J 0 bases, with 11 bases left between them. The DNA of the CDR3 is TGCGCCAGCAGCCCTGGACTGATCTCTGGAAACACCATATATTTT. This codes for CASSPGLISGNTIYF.

This sequence joins TRBV6-1 and TRBJ1-4, with a weak D call TRBD1 (6 bases). This CDR3 is built from 15 residues. Germline V CDR1 and CDR2: MNHNS, SASEGT. Trimming shortened V by 3 bases and J by 5 bases, and 13 bases separated the two germline ends. CDR3 sequence: CASSERGGVNEKLFF. Here the CDR3 DNA reads TGTGCCAGCAGTGAGAGGGGGGGTGTGAATGAAAAACTGTTTTTT.